This TCR beta chain was sequenced for a study of cytomegalovirus exposure and HLA in healthy donors. The assay was immunoSEQ multiplex PCR, and TCRdb's table has in-frame clones only and misses some. The sample carries some 80,000 clones, 96% recorded once. CDR1 is MGHRA, CDR2 YSYEKL, per germline. Trimming left V 0 bases short and J 4 bases short, with 15 bases between. The CDR3 has 16 amino acids. The V call is TRBV4-1, the J call TRBJ1-2; possibly TRBD1 for D (5 bases). Sequenced input: PBMCs. The receptor was derived from a man younger than 35 in good health and CMV-seropositive. CDR3 in amino acids: CASSQEKAGRGYGYTF. For the CDR3, the DNA is TGCGCCAGCAGCCAAGAAAAGGCCGGGAGGGGCTATGGCTACACCTTC.